This is a list of T cell receptor beta chains from one sample in a study of cytomegalovirus exposure and HLA in healthy donors. Only in-frame clones appear in the TCRdb table, and some are missing; sequencing was by immunoSEQ multiplex PCR. The table records about 160,000 clones, 82% of them present only once. Sequencing was carried out using PBMCs. These receptors were collected from a girl between 10 and 17 years old in good health and CMV-seropositive. CDR3s include the opening cysteine and the closing phenylalanine or tryptophan. D genes are given only for firm matches. Only some rows state a clone size, as once, few, many or a class for expanded clones.

V gene	clone size	J gene	CDR3 length	D gene	CDR3 protein	CDR3 DNA
TRBV19	.	TRBJ2-6	17	TRBD1	CASSMDRVLSGANVLTF	TGTGCCAGTAGTATGGACAGGGTTCTCTCTGGGGCCAACGTCCTGACTTTC
TRBV5-4	.	TRBJ2-7	15	TRBD2	CASSFMGTSRDEQYF	TGTGCCAGCAGCTTTATGGGGACTAGCCGCGACGAGCAGTACTTC
TRBV10-2	.	TRBJ2-2	15	TRBD2	CASSDSGMNTGELFF	TGCGCCAGCAGTGATAGCGGGATGAACACCGGGGAGCTGTTTTTT
TRBV7-9	.	TRBJ1-2	16	.	CASATGSSLHFCGYTF	TGTGCCAGCGCTACAGGTTCGTCGCTCCACTTTTGTGGCTACACCTTC
TRBV5-4	.	TRBJ2-5	15	TRBD2	CASSLGGGMKETQYF	TGTGCCAGCAGCTTAGGCGGGGGTATGAAAGAGACCCAGTACTTC
TRBV5-6	.	TRBJ2-5	12	.	CASSMGAAMSYF	TGTGCCAGCAGCATGGGCGCGGCAATGTCGTACTTC
TRBV4-3	.	TRBJ2-1	17	TRBD2	CASSQAWPGGAAWEQFF	TGCGCCAGCAGCCAAGCTTGGCCGGGGGGGGCGGCATGGGAGCAGTTCTTC
TRBV10-2	.	TRBJ2-2	15	TRBD2	CASSERLREVGELFF	TGCGCCAGCAGTGAAAGGCTGCGGGAGGTCGGGGAGCTGTTTTTT
TRBV10-3	.	TRBJ2-5	13	.	CAISESRVETQYF	TGTGCCATCAGTGAGTCTCGCGTTGAGACCCAGTACTTC
TRBV2	.	TRBJ2-7	15	TRBD1	CASSEGTGGGYEQYF	TGTGCCAGCAGTGAAGGGACAGGGGGCGGATACGAGCAGTACTTC
TRBV28	.	TRBJ1-3	15	TRBD1	CASSSRQGAGNTIYF	TGTGCCAGCAGCTCTCGACAGGGAGCGGGAAACACCATATATTTT
TRBV11-2	.	TRBJ2-5	15	.	CASRDVGTPQETQYF	TGTGCCAGCAGGGACGTCGGGACTCCCCAAGAGACCCAGTACTTC
TRBV7-2	.	TRBJ2-5	15	.	CASSLNPVFQETQYF	TGTGCCAGCAGCTTAAATCCAGTCTTTCAAGAGACCCAGTACTTC
TRBV27	.	TRBJ2-5	13	.	CASSLGGDETQYF	TGTGCCAGCAGTCTGGGGGGAGACGAGACCCAGTACTTC
TRBV5-8	.	TRBJ2-5	13	.	CASRETYQETQYF	TGTGCCAGCAGAGAGACATACCAAGAGACCCAGTACTTC
TRBV6-5	.	TRBJ2-1	15	TRBD2	CASRSLAGVDNEQFF	TGTGCCAGCAGGTCGCTAGCGGGAGTTGACAATGAGCAGTTCTTC
TRBV5-1	.	TRBJ2-1	15	.	CASSLGQITNDGQFF	TGCGCCAGCAGCCTTGGACAGATTACCAATGATGGGCAGTTCTTC
TRBV4-1	.	TRBJ2-7	15	TRBD1	CASSPRPGQLGEQYF	TGCGCCAGCAGCCCCCGCCCGGGACAGTTAGGGGAGCAGTACTTC
TRBV1	.	TRBJ2-7	16	.	CTSSQSSGGQAHEQYF	TGCACCAGCAGCCAAAGTAGCGGGGGCCAAGCCCACGAGCAGTACTTC
TRBV6-1	.	TRBJ2-4	16	TRBD2	CASSEVGEGSENIQYF	TGTGCCAGCAGTGAAGTGGGGGAGGGATCCGAAAACATTCAGTACTTC
TRBV7-3	.	TRBJ2-5	15	TRBD2	CASSLLAGAQETQYF	TGTGCCAGCAGCTTGCTAGCGGGGGCCCAAGAGACCCAGTACTTC
TRBV5-1	.	TRBJ2-7	15	TRBD2	CASSKERGHSYEQYF	TGCGCCAGCAGTAAGGAGCGGGGGCACTCCTACGAGCAGTACTTC
TRBV12-5	.	TRBJ2-2	17	.	CASGRAGTPGFSGELFF	TGTGCTAGTGGTCGGGCCGGGACACCTGGATTTTCCGGGGAGCTGTTTTTT
TRBV1	.	TRBJ2-1	10	.	CTNLCDEQFF	TGCACCAACCTATGTGATGAGCAGTTCTTC
TRBV6-1	.	TRBJ1-1	15	.	CASRGNVRVGTEAFF	TGTGCCAGCAGGGGTAATGTCCGGGTGGGCACTGAAGCTTTCTTT
TRBV5-1	.	TRBJ2-4	15	.	CASTVGAGATNIQYF	TGCGCCAGCACCGTTGGGGCAGGGGCGACAAACATTCAGTACTTC
TRBV9	.	TRBJ1-4	15	.	CASSVEGGTNEKLFF	TGTGCCAGCAGCGTCGAGGGGGGGACTAATGAAAAACTGTTTTTT
TRBV6-6	.	TRBJ1-3	14	TRBD1	CASRDRDSGNTIYF	TGTGCCAGCAGGGACAGGGACTCTGGAAACACCATATATTTT
TRBV6-1	.	TRBJ1-2	14	.	CASSRIGENYGYTF	TGTGCCAGCAGTAGAATAGGAGAGAACTATGGCTACACCTTC
TRBV6-5	.	TRBJ2-2	15	.	CASSYSSGSTGELFF	TGTGCCAGCAGTTACTCATCCGGGTCCACCGGGGAGCTGTTTTTT
TRBV6-1	.	TRBJ2-7	15	TRBD1	CASSDRGTGSYEQYF	TGTGCCAGCAGTGATCGGGGGACAGGGTCCTACGAGCAGTACTTC
TRBV30	.	TRBJ1-1	15	TRBD1	CAWRVQGARNTEAFF	TGTGCCTGGAGAGTCCAGGGGGCGCGGAATACTGAAGCTTTCTTT
TRBV5-1	.	TRBJ2-1	18	TRBD1	CASSLGTGGGTLYNEQFF	TGCGCCAGCAGCTTGGGAACAGGGGGTGGGACCCTCTACAATGAGCAGTTCTTC
TRBV29-1	.	TRBJ1-1	13	.	CSVSGTANTEAFF	TGCAGCGTTTCTGGGACTGCGAACACTGAAGCTTTCTTT
TRBV30	few	TRBJ2-3	14	TRBD1	CAWTGGSLADTQYF	TGTGCCTGGACAGGGGGCTCGTTGGCCGATACGCAGTATTTT
TRBV5-1	.	TRBJ2-7	15	.	CASSLENRKFYEQYF	TGCGCCAGCAGCTTGGAGAACAGAAAATTCTACGAGCAGTACTTC
TRBV4-2	.	TRBJ2-1	13	.	CASSPTVLNEQFF	TGTGCCAGCAGCCCTACTGTCCTCAATGAGCAGTTCTTC
TRBV7-8	.	TRBJ2-1	17	TRBD2	CTSSRTSGGAYGDEQFF	TGTACCAGCAGCCGGACTAGCGGGGGGGCATATGGGGATGAGCAGTTCTTC
TRBV25-1	.	TRBJ1-2	16	TRBD1	CASSEKLGTGGYGYTF	TGTGCCAGCAGTGAAAAATTAGGGACAGGGGGATATGGCTACACCTTC
TRBV28	.	TRBJ1-2	15	.	CASGSSIGGFYGYTF	TGTGCCAGCGGATCGTCCATAGGGGGATTCTATGGCTACACCTTC
TRBV5-8	.	TRBJ2-5	17	.	CASSPTQGLLVEETQYF	TGTGCCAGCAGCCCCACCCAGGGGCTATTGGTCGAGGAGACCCAGTACTTC
TRBV9	.	TRBJ1-5	15	.	CASSVGGNSNQPQHF	TGTGCCAGCAGCGTAGGAGGTAATAGCAATCAGCCCCAGCATTTT
TRBV5-1	.	TRBJ2-7	14	.	CASSTHYDSYEQYF	TGCGCCAGCAGCACCCACTACGACTCCTACGAGCAGTACTTC